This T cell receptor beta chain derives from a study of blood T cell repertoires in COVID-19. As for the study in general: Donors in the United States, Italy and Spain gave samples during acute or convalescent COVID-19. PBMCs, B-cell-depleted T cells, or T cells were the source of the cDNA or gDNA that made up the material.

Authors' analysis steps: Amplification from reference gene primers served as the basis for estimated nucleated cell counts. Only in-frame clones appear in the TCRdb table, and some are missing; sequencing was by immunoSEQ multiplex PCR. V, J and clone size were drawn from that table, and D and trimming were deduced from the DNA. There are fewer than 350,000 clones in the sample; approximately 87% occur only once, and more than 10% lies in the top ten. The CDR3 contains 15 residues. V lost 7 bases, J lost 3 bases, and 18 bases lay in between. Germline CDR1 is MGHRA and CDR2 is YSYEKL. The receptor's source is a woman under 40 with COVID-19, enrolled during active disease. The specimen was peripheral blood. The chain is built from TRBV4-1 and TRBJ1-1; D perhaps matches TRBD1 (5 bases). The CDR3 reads CASTKKGVADTEAFF. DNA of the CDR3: TGCGCCAGCACCAAGAAAGGGGTGGCGGACACTGAAGCTTTCTTT.